This TCR beta chain came from a study of blood T cell repertoires in COVID-19. Study-level background: Samples of COVID-19 (acute and convalescent) were obtained from the United States, Italy and Spain. Sample material is recorded as cDNA or gDNA derived from T cells, B-cell-depleted T cells, or PBMCs.

Authors' processing steps: Reference gene primer amplification yielded estimated nucleated cell counts. The table came from immunoSEQ multiplex PCR; TCRdb's copy has only in-frame clones and leaves some out. V, J and clone size were drawn from that table, and D and trimming were deduced from the DNA. The table shows 150,000 to 200,000 clones, with 75% to 95% occurring only once. Germline CDR1 SGHRS, CDR2 YFSETQ. V trimming: 4 bases; J trimming: 4 bases; junction bases outside the gene matches: 4. CDR3 length: 14 amino acids. The sequence came from a man aged 45 to 65 with acute or convalescent COVID-19. Material: peripheral blood. V is TRBV5-1 and J is TRBJ2-7, with 11 nucleotides matching TRBD2. Written as DNA, the CDR3 is TGCGCCAGCAGCATTACTAGCGGGGGTTACGAGCAGTACGTC. Amino acids: CASSITSGGYEQYV.